This TCR beta chain was sequenced for a study of blood T cell repertoires in COVID-19. The wider study: Material from acute and convalescent COVID-19 was sourced from the United States, Italy and Spain. The cDNA or gDNA used as material had been derived from T cells, B-cell-depleted T cells, or PBMCs.

In the authors' workflow: By means of reference gene primer amplification, nucleated cell counts were estimated. Libraries were prepared by immunoSEQ multiplex PCR; TCRdb keeps only in-frame clonotypes and omits some of them. V, J and clone size are taken as reported in that table, and D and trimming were inferred from the DNA itself. The table has about 260,000 clones, about 88% seen once. Enrolled during active infection, Seattle patients were then followed longitudinally. The sequence was collected from a woman aged 25 to 39 with COVID-19, enrolled during active disease. Sequenced input: peripheral blood.

CDR3 residues: CASSAGTSGRGNEQFF. DNA for the CDR3: TGTGCCAGCAGCGCAGGGACTAGCGGGAGAGGCAATGAGCAGTTCTTC. This sequence joins TRBV11-2 and TRBJ2-1, with 14 positions matching TRBD2. Germline V gene lookup returns CDR1 SGHAT and CDR2 FQNNGV. CDR3 length: 16 residues. The V segment lost 5 bases and the J segment 6 bases; nucleotides outside the gene matches: 6.